This TCR beta chain was sequenced for a study of blood T cell repertoires in COVID-19 (dated by TCRdb to the early 2020s). Regarding the research as a whole: Samples from collaborators originated in the United States, Italy and Spain and spanned both the acute and convalescent phases of COVID-19. A freely available public database, intended as a resource for researchers studying the immune response to SARS-CoV-2, is where the repertoires were released. The sample metadata nearly always contained a de-identified subject ID, COVID-19 status, age in years and sex. Deeply sampled blood TCRbeta repertoires from subjects exposed to, actively infected with, or recovered from COVID-19 were included in the dataset. The material from the prospective study consisted of cDNA or gDNA derived from T cells, B-cell-depleted T cells, or PBMCs. Where HLA class I and class II types were available, the types were taken from metadata supplied by the sample provider, not from assay-based typing. Samples came from the ongoing ImmuneRACE study (first 160 participants) plus 1,254 subjects from 6 global collaborators. What the work shows at the level of the full study, not this receptor alone: The quantity of clinical and demographic metadata differed by source and by participant and was supplied without curation.

One collaborating source in Seattle enrolled patients during active infection and followed them longitudinally through the course of disease. The collaborating institutions used their own protocols to collect whole blood in K2EDTA tubes. For TCRbeta analysis, collaborators shipped samples in one of three forms: frozen whole blood, isolated PBMCs, or DNA extracted from either of those sample types. Trimming removed 5 bases from V and 6 bases from J, leaving 13 bases between the germline ends. The CDR3 numbers 13 residues from cysteine through phenylalanine. Here the CDR3 DNA is all that survives: 39 bases in frame from base 1. Sequences MNHNY (CDR1) and SVGAGI (CDR2) are obtained from the germline V gene (reference sequence). As for this clone: What this receptor recognizes is not known. No much larger clonotype is one base removed from it; base qualities were not supplied.

TCRbeta CDR3 regions were amplified from genomic DNA using the immunoSEQ Assay, a bias-controlled multiplex PCR. In the source study's methods: The number of nucleated cells in each sample was estimated from the amplification of reference gene primers within the assay. To quantify the absolute abundance of each unique TCRbeta CDR3 rearrangement, sequence reads were collapsed and filtered. Productive Simpson clonality was computed per sample as the square root of Simpson's diversity index over productive rearrangements. Imported from immuneACCESS, the table was reduced by TCRdb to in-frame sequences with V and J called. These copies leave out some clones; in studies compared against another copy, an unresolved V gene accounts for under half, and the cause of the remainder is not known. V, J and clone size derive from that table, while D and trimming were established from the DNA sequence. In all, the sample holds around 200,000 clones, and approximately 87% of those were seen once. Around 9.9% of the sample lies in the top ten.

What was sequenced was peripheral blood. This receptor chain uses TRBV6-6 and TRBJ1-1, and perhaps TRBD1 as D gene, on 5 matching bases. This receptor was identified in a woman aged 55 to 70 with COVID-19, enrolled during active disease. The CDR3 here reads CASSPTSTAEAFF. Read as DNA, the sequence is TGTGCCAGCAGTCCTACTTCGACAGCTGAAGCTTTCTTT.